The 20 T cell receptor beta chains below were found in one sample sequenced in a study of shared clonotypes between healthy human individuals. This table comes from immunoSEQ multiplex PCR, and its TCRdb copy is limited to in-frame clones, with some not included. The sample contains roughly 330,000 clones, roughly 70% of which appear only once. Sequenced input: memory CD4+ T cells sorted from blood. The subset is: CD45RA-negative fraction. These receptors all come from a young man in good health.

The CDR3 is CASSLEGFLYEQYF. In nucleotides, the CDR3 is TGCGCCAGCAGCTTGGAGGGCTTCCTCTACGAGCAGTACTTC. The J gene is TRBJ2-7, the V gene TRBV5-1; D not resolved. Trimming left V 0 bases short and J 3 bases short, with 10 bases between. In germline, CDR1 is SGHRS, CDR2 YFSETQ. The CDR3 runs 14 residues.

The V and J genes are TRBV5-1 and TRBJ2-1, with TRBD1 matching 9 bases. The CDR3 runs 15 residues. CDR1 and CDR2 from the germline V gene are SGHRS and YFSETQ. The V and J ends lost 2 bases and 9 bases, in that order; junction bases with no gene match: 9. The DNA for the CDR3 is TGCGCCAGCAGCTTAACAGGGGGCGTCCCAAGTGAGCAGTTCTTC. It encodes CASSLTGGVPSEQFF.

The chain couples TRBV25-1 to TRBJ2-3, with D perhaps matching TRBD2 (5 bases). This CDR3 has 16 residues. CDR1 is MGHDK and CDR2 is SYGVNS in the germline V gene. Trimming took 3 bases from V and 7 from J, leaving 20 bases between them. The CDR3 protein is CASSEGQVHSGYTQYF. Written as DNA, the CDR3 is TGTGCCAGCAGTGAGGGTCAGGTCCATTCGGGATATACGCAGTATTTT.

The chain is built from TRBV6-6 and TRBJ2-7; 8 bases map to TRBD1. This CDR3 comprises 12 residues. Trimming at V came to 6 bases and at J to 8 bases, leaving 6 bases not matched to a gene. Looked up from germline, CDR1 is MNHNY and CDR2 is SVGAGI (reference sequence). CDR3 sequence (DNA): TGTGCCAGCAGGGGGCAGGGGGCGCAGCAGTACTTC. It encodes CASRGQGAQQYF.

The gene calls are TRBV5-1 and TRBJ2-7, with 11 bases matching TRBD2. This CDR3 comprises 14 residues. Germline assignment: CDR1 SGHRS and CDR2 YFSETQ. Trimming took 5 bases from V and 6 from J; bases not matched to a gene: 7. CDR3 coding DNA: TGCGCCAGCAGTCGTAGCGGGAGGGCCGCCGAGCAGTACTTC. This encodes CASSRSGRAAEQYF.

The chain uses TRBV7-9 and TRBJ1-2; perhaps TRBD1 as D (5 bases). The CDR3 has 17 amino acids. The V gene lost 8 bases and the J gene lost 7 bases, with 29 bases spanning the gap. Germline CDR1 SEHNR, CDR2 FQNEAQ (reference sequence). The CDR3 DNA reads TGTGCCAGCGTACCTTTGGCCGACCGCGCTGGGACCGGTGGCTACACCTTC. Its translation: CASVPLADRAGTGGYTF.

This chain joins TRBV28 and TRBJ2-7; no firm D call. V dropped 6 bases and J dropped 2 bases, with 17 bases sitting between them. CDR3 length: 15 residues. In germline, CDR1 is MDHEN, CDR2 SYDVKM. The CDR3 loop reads CASRGWVGGTYEQYF. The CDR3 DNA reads TGTGCCAGCAGGGGGTGGGTTGGCGGTACCTACGAGCAGTACTTC. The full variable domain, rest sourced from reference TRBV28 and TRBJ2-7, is DVKVTQSSRYLVKRTGEKVFLECVQDMDHENMFWYRQDPGLGLRLIYFSYDVKMKEKGDIPEGYSVSREKKERFSLILESASTNQTSMYLCASRGWVGGTYEQYFGPGTRLTVT.

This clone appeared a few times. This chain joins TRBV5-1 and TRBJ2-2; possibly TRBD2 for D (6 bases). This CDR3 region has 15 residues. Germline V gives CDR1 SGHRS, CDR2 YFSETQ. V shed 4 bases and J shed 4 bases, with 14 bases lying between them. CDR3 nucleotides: TGCGCCAGCAGCCCCGGGAGATTAGGCACCGGGGAGCTGTTTTTT. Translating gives CASSPGRLGTGELFF.

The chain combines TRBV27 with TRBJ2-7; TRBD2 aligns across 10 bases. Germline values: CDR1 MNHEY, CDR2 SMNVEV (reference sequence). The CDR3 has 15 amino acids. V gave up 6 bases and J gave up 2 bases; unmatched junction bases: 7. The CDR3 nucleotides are TGTGCCAGCAGACCCCTAGCGGGAGAAACCTACGAGCAGTACTTC. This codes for CASRPLAGETYEQYF.

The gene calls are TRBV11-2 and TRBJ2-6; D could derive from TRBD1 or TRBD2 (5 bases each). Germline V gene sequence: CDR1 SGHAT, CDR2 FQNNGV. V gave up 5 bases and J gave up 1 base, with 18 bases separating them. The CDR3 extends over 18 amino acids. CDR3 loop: CASSGVPGPWSGANVLTF. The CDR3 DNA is TGTGCCAGCAGCGGGGTACCGGGGCCCTGGTCTGGGGCCAACGTCCTGACTTTC. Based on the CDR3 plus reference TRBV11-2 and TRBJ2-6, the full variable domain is EAGVAQSPRYKIIEKRQSVAFWCNPISGHATLYWYQQILGQGPKLLIQFQNNGVVDDSQLPKDRFSAERLKGVDSTLKIQPAKLEDSAVYLCASSGVPGPWSGANVLTFGAGSRLTVL.

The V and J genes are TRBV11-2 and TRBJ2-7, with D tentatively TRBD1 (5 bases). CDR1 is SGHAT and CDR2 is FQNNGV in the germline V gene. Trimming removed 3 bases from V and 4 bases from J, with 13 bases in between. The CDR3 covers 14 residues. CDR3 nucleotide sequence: TGTGCCAGCAGCTTCTGGCAGGGCCATTACGAGCAGTACTTC. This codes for CASSFWQGHYEQYF. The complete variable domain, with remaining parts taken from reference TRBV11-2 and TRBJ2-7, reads EAGVAQSPRYKIIEKRQSVAFWCNPISGHATLYWYQQILGQGPKLLIQFQNNGVVDDSQLPKDRFSAERLKGVDSTLKIQPAKLEDSAVYLCASSFWQGHYEQYFGPGTRLTVT.

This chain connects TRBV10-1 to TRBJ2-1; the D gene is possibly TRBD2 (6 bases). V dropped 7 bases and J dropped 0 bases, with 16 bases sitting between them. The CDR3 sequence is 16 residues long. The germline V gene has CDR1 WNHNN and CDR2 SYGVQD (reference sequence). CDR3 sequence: CASISIAACSYNEQFF. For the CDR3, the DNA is TGCGCCAGCATTTCAATAGCGGCCTGCTCCTACAATGAGCAGTTCTTC.

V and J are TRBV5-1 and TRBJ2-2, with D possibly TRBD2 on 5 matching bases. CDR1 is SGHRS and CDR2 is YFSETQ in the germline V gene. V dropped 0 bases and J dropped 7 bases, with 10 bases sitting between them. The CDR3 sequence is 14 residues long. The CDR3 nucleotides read TGCGCCAGCAGCTTGGTGGGAGTCGGCGGGGAGCTGTTTTTT. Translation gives CASSLVGVGGELFF. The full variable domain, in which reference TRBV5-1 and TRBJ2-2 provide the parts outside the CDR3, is KAGVTQTPRYLIKTRGQQVTLSCSPISGHRSVSWYQQTPGQGLQFLFEYFSETQRNKGNFPGRFSGRQFSNSRSEMNVSTLELGDSALYLCASSLVGVGGELFFGEGSRLTVL.

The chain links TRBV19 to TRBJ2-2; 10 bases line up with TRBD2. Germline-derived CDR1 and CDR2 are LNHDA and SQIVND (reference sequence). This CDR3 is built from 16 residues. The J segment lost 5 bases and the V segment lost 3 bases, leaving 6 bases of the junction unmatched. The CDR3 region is CASSMSSGSGTGELFF. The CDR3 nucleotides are TGTGCCAGTAGTATGTCTAGCGGGAGCGGAACCGGGGAGCTGTTTTTT.

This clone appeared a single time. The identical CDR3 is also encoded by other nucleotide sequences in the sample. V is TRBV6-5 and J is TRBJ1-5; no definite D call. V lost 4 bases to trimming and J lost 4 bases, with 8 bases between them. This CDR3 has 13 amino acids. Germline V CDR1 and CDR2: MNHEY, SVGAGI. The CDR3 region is CASSLGRNQPQHF. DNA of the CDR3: TGTGCCAGCAGTTTGGGCCGAAATCAGCCCCAGCATTTT.

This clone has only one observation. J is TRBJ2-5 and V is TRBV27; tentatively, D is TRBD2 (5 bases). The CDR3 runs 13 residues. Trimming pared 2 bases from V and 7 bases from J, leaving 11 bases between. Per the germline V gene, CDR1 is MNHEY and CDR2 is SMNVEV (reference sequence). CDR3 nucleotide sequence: TGTGCCAGCAGTTTAGAGCGCGCGGGGACCCAGTACTTC. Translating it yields CASSLERAGTQYF.

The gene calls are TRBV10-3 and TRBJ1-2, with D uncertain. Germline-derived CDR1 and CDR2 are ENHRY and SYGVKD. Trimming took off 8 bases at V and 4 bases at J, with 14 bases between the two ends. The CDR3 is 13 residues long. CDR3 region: CAIGRATSYGYTF. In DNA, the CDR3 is TGTGCCATCGGCCGGGCCACAAGCTATGGCTACACCTTC.

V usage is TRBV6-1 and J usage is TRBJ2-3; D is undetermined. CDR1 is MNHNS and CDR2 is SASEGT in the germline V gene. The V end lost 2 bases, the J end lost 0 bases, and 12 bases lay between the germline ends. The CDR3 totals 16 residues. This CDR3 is CASSEPPQTSTDTQYF. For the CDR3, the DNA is TGTGCCAGCAGTGAACCCCCACAGACCAGCACAGATACGCAGTATTTT.

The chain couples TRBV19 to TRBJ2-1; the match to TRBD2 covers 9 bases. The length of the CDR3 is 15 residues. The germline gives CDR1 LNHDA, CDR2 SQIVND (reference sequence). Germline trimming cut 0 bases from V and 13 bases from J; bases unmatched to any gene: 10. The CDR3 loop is CASSIDFWAGGDQFF. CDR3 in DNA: TGTGCCAGTAGTATAGATTTCTGGGCGGGAGGGGATCAGTTCTTC.

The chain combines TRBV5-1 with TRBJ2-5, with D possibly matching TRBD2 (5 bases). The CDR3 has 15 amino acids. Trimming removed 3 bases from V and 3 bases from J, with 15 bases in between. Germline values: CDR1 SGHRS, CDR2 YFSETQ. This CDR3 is CASSYESGPEETQYF. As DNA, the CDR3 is TGCGCCAGCAGCTATGAAAGCGGACCCGAAGAGACCCAGTACTTC. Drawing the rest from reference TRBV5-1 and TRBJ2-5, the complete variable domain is KAGVTQTPRYLIKTRGQQVTLSCSPISGHRSVSWYQQTPGQGLQFLFEYFSETQRNKGNFPGRFSGRQFSNSRSEMNVSTLELGDSALYLCASSYESGPEETQYFGPGTRLLVL.